These 16 T cell receptor beta chains came from one sample sequenced in a study of blood T cell repertoires in COVID-19. The repertoire was sequenced with immunoSEQ multiplex PCR; TCRdb's copy has only in-frame clones and lacks some. The data hold some 350,000 clones, with around nine tenths observed a single time. Sequenced material: peripheral blood. These receptors all stem from a human donor in a cohort sampled during active COVID-19.

This clone came up once. The chain uses TRBV9 and TRBJ2-5, with 12 bases identical to TRBD2. Germline CDR1 and CDR2: SGDLS and YYNGEE. The V gene end was trimmed by 5 bases and the J gene end by 4 bases; junction bases not matched to a gene: 9. The CDR3 runs to 16 residues. This chain's CDR3 is CASSASELAGGETQYF. DNA for the CDR3: TGTGCCAGCAGTGCTTCGGAACTAGCGGGAGGAGAGACCCAGTACTTC. The whole variable domain, remainder taken from reference TRBV9 and TRBJ2-5, is DSGVTQTPKHLITATGQRVTLRCSPRSGDLSVYWYQQSLDQGLQFLIQYYNGEERAKGNILERFSAQQFPDLHSELNLSSLELGDSALYFCASSASELAGGETQYFGPGTRLLVL.

This rearrangement joins TRBV27 to TRBJ1-6, with D possibly being TRBD1 (5 bases). The germline gives CDR1 MNHEY, CDR2 SMNVEV (reference sequence). This CDR3 spans 17 amino acids. The V end lost 6 bases, the J end lost 7 bases, and 22 bases lay between the germline ends. Here the CDR3 DNA reads TGTGCCAGCAGCCACGATGGTCTCCGTGGGGGGAATTCACCCCTCCACTTT. Its protein is CASSHDGLRGGNSPLHF.

This clone was recorded only once. The rearrangement links TRBV28 to TRBJ2-7, with D possibly TRBD2 on 6 matching bases. There are 15 residues in the CDR3. Germline V lookup: CDR1 MDHEN, CDR2 SYDVKM. V lost 6 bases and J lost 0, with 15 bases in between. The CDR3 loop reads CASRLLTRDSYEQYF. Here the CDR3 DNA reads TGTGCCAGCAGACTACTGACTAGGGACTCCTACGAGCAGTACTTC.

This clone was seen only once. CDR3 sequence reads: CASSLPTSGGYWGYNEQFF. The CDR3 coding sequence is TGTGCCAGCAGTTTACCAACTAGCGGGGGGTACTGGGGTTACAATGAGCAGTTCTTC. The chain employs TRBV27 and TRBJ2-1; 12 nucleotides line up with TRBD2. Germline V gives CDR1 MNHEY, CDR2 SMNVEV (reference sequence). V was clipped by 2 bases and J by 4 bases; unmatched bases: 12. The CDR3 covers 19 residues.

The J gene is TRBJ2-1, the V gene TRBV5-1, with 8 bases matching TRBD1. Unmatched junction bases numbered 10, after V lost 4 bases and J lost 7 bases. Germline CDR1 reads SGHRS; CDR2 reads YFSETQ. CDR3 size: 15 residues. CDR3 sequence reads: CASSIGQGRRNEQFF. The CDR3 nucleotides are TGCGCCAGCAGCATAGGACAGGGAAGACGGAATGAGCAGTTCTTC.

The table lists this clone with a count of one. The chain joins TRBV11-2 to TRBJ2-5; 9 bases match TRBD2. This CDR3 contains 15 residues. V was clipped by 1 base and J by 2 bases; unmatched bases: 2. CDR1 and CDR2 from the germline V gene are SGHAT and FQNNGV. CDR3 protein: CASSLGTSEQETQYF. DNA for the CDR3: TGTGCCAGCAGCTTAGGGACTAGCGAACAAGAGACCCAGTACTTC.

This chain links TRBV19 with TRBJ1-5; the D is unclear. Trimming removed 1 base from V and 15 bases from J, with 10 bases in between. This CDR3 comprises 11 residues. CDR1 is LNHDA and CDR2 is SQIVND in the germline V gene (reference sequence). CDR3 loop: CASSIGHHSHF. CDR3 in DNA: TGTGCCAGTAGTATAGGACACCACTCGCATTTT.

The V gene is TRBV19, the J gene TRBJ1-2; 7 bases agree with TRBD1. Trimming at V came to 4 bases and at J to 5 bases, leaving 10 bases not matched to a gene. The CDR3 sequence is 15 residues long. Germline CDR1 and CDR2: LNHDA and SQIVND (reference sequence). DNA of the CDR3: TGTGCCAGTAGTACCAGACAGGGAAGAGGGTATGGCTACACCTTC. It translates to CASSTRQGRGYGYTF.

The chain carries TRBV30 and TRBJ2-3; possible D gene TRBD2, 6 bases. V shed 4 bases and J shed 6 bases, with 20 bases lying between them. The germline CDR1 and CDR2 sequences are GTSNPN and SVGIG (reference sequence). This CDR3 contains 15 residues. CDR3 loop: CAWTHGGAPGDTQYF. CDR3 nucleotide sequence: TGTGCCTGGACCCATGGCGGGGCTCCGGGGGATACGCAGTATTTT.

The V gene is TRBV28, the J gene TRBJ1-1; tentative D call: TRBD1 (5 bases). Trimming took off 9 bases at V and 4 bases at J, with 15 bases between the two ends. CDR1 MDHEN and CDR2 SYDVKM come from the germline V gene. This CDR3 has 13 residues. The CDR3 region has the DNA TGTGCCAGTAGCCCCGGGGGGGGCACTGAAGCTTTCTTT. This sequence encodes CASSPGGGTEAFF.

This clone was counted at least ten times. The same CDR3 is also encoded by other DNA sequences in this sample. V gene TRBV6-4 combines with J gene TRBJ2-2, with TRBD2 matching 7 bases. Per germline, CDR1 MRHNA and CDR2 SNTAGT. The CDR3 is made up of 13 amino acids. Trimming at V came to 6 bases and at J to 6 bases, leaving 4 bases not matched to a gene. For the CDR3, the DNA is TGTGCCAGCAGAAGCGGGGTAGCCGGGGAGCTGTTTTTT. Protein product: CASRSGVAGELFF.

The V call is TRBV19, the J call TRBJ1-2, with 10 positions matching TRBD1. Germline V gene sequence: CDR1 LNHDA, CDR2 SQIVND (reference sequence). CDR3 length equals 15 residues. The junction had 4 bases not matched to a gene; V was cut back by 2 bases and J by 4 bases. The CDR3 spells CASSISTGGIYGYTF. CDR3 nucleotide sequence: TGTGCCAGTAGTATATCGACAGGGGGCATCTATGGCTACACCTTC. Full variable domain (missing parts from reference TRBV19 and TRBJ1-2): DGGITQSPKYLFRKEGQNVTLSCEQNLNHDAMYWYRQDPGQGLRLIYYSQIVNDFQKGDIAEGYSVSREKKESFPLTVTSAQKNPTAFYLCASSISTGGIYGYTFGSGTRLTVV.

The chain couples TRBV4-1 to TRBJ1-2, with D maybe TRBD1 (6 bases). The CDR3 loop spans 15 amino acids. The germline V gene has CDR1 MGHRA and CDR2 YSYEKL. The V and J ends lost 0 bases and 3 bases respectively, with 11 bases between them. The CDR3 region is CASSQDRNRDYGYTF. The CDR3, as DNA: TGCGCCAGCAGCCAAGATAGGAACAGGGACTATGGCTACACCTTC.

The chain employs TRBV10-3 and TRBJ2-3, with a tentative D call TRBD2 (6 bases). V lost 1 base and J 4 bases, leaving 12 bases between the germline ends. Germline assignment: CDR1 ENHRY and CDR2 SYGVKD. The CDR3 is 15 amino acids. The CDR3 DNA follows: TGTGCCATCAGTGAGTTAGGGGAGGTCCCAGATACGCAGTATTTT. Its protein product is CAISELGEVPDTQYF.

The V call is TRBV3-1 (or the pseudogene TRBV3-2), the J call TRBJ1-1, with D tentatively TRBD1 (6 bases). Germline V gene data show CDR1 as LGHDT and CDR2 as YNNKEL (reference sequence). The CDR3 has 18 amino acids. Trimming removed 2 bases at V and 3 bases at J, with 22 bases between. DNA of the CDR3: TGTGCCAGCAGCCAAACCCCGTGGACCACCGAGGGGGACACTGAAGCTTTCTTT. It translates to CASSQTPWTTEGDTEAFF.

The J gene is TRBJ1-1, the V gene TRBV7-3; D unresolved. Trimming pared 3 bases from V and 0 bases from J, leaving 5 bases between. CDR3 length: 13 residues. Germline loops: CDR1 SGHTA, CDR2 FQGTGA. DNA for the CDR3: TGTGCCAGCAGCTTTCAGGTGAACACTGAAGCTTTCTTT. This gives the protein CASSFQVNTEAFF.